This TCR beta chain was identified in a study of PD-L1 blockade in urothelial cancer. Details on this clone: The antigen remains undetermined.

Germline loops: CDR1 MDHEN, CDR2 SYDVKM. Trimming removed 5 bases from V and 3 bases from J; junction bases left unmatched: 9. The CDR3 runs to 16 residues. Synthetic TCR analog templates were spiked into each PCR. Only in-frame clones appear in the TCRdb table, and some are missing; sequencing was by immunoSEQ multiplex PCR. This sample has about 43,000 clones, with more than 70% found just once. General study findings and limits: Pretreatment blood TCR clonality under the median forecast improved survival. Durable-benefit patients showed greater tumor-associated blood clone expansion at 3 weeks.

The chain combines TRBV28 with TRBJ2-3, with 9 bases aligning to TRBD2. The material was PBMCs, obtained around atezolizumab (anti-PD-L1) treatment. The sequence derives from an elderly man with urothelial cancer. The CDR3 is CASSPRGSGSTDTQYF. CDR3 nucleotide sequence: TGTGCCAGCAGTCCTCGTGGTAGCGGGAGTACAGATACGCAGTATTTT.